These 20 T cell receptor beta chains were all obtained from the same sample, sequenced in a study of T cells in Graves' hyperthyroidism and ophthalmopathy. Amplification targeted TCR beta CDR3 regions from RNA transcripts. A set of HTBI primers served as the primers for a first-round RT-PCR of the TCR CDR3. Each CDR3 protein is one row after TCRdb ran MiXCR on the multiplex PCR reads. The sample has about 530,000 distinct CDR3 sequences, approximately 17% seen once. Material for sequencing was blood. The receptors derive from a woman aged 18-29 years with Graves' ophthalmopathy.

This chain uses TRBV28 with TRBJ1-1; possibly TRBD1 for D (6 bases). Trimming removed 3 bases from V and 2 bases from J, with 16 bases in between. This CDR3 contains 16 residues. Germline CDR1 and CDR2: MDHEN and SYDVKM. The CDR3 is CASSFQGGGLNTEAFF. CDR3 DNA sequence: TGTGCCAGCAGTTTCCAAGGGGGGGGGCTTAACACTGAAGCTTTCTTT.

This clonotype showed up just a few times. The CDR3 coding sequence is TGTGCCAGCAGCCAAGAAGGGACTAGTCGCGGCACAGATACGCAGTATTTT. This encodes CASSQEGTSRGTDTQYF. This chain links TRBV4-2 with TRBJ2-3, with 8 bases lining up with TRBD2. Germline assignment: CDR1 LGHNA and CDR2 YNFKEQ. The CDR3 spans 17 residues. J lost 1 base, V lost 0 bases, and 6 bases had no gene match.

There are many counts of this clonotype. The V gene is TRBV12-3 or TRBV12-4, the J gene TRBJ1-2, with 9 bases identical to TRBD1. CDR3 length equals 13 residues. The J segment lost 7 bases and the V segment lost 4 bases, leaving 4 bases of the junction unmatched. The chain's CDR3 is CASSSGQGFGYTF. CDR3 DNA sequence: TGTGCCAGCAGTTCGGGACAGGGCTTTGGCTACACCTTC.

The sample holds many counts of this clonotype. J is TRBJ1-2 and V is TRBV27; 8 positions match TRBD1. Germline V gene lookup returns CDR1 MNHEY and CDR2 SMNVEV (reference sequence). This CDR3 is built from 15 residues. The ends lost 5 bases at V and 0 bases at J; junction bases unmatched: 5. The CDR3 DNA reads as TGTGCCAGCAGTCTCGGGACAGGAGCTAACTATGGCTACACCTTC. This translates into CASSLGTGANYGYTF.

This clonotype was counted ten times or more. This CDR3 reads CALDMGTDTQYF. CDR3 nucleotides: TGTGCCTTAGATATGGGCACAGATACGCAGTATTTT. V is TRBV6-1 and J is TRBJ2-3; D uncertain. The CDR3 contains 12 residues. V dropped 11 bases and J dropped 1 base, with 10 bases sitting between them. The germline gives CDR1 MNHNS, CDR2 SASEGT.

Remarks on this clonotype: A much larger clone differs by one base, so this may be a read error. This chain joins TRBV6-4 and TRBJ1-5; D is unclear. This CDR3 spans 14 amino acids. Germline values: CDR1 MRHNA, CDR2 SNTAGT. The germline V and J ends were trimmed by 3 bases and 1 base, with 7 bases remaining between them. The CDR3 bases are TGTGCCAGCAGTGAAGAGAGGAGCAATCAGCCCCAGCATTTT. It yields the protein CASSEERSNQPQHF.

This clonotype was seen ten or more times. The gene calls are TRBV2 and TRBJ1-2, with unresolved D. V was pared by 3 bases and J by 4 bases, with 15 bases between. The CDR3 covers 15 residues. Germline V gene data show CDR1 as SNHLY and CDR2 as FYNNEI. CDR3 sequence: CASSDQGNSPYGYTF. The DNA of the CDR3 is TGTGCCAGCAGTGATCAAGGGAATAGTCCCTATGGCTACACCTTC.

In its sample, this clonotype was seen a few times. The chain recombines TRBV20-1 with TRBJ2-1; 10 positions match TRBD2. The CDR3 is 15 residues long. Germline trimming cut 5 bases from V and 8 bases from J; bases unmatched to any gene: 12. From germline, CDR1 is DFQATT and CDR2 SNEGSKA (reference sequence). The CDR3 DNA reads as TGCAGTGCTGGAAGCGGGAGGGCCGGGTTGGATGAGCAGTTCTTC. Its protein is CSAGSGRAGLDEQFF.

The chain is built from TRBV6-2 or TRBV6-3 and TRBJ1-2; 9 positions agree with TRBD1. The V segment lost 6 bases and the J segment 0 bases; nucleotides outside the gene matches: 8. In germline, CDR1 is MNHEY, CDR2 SVGEGT. The CDR3 is 16 residues long. The CDR3: CASSRDRAYPNYGYTF. The CDR3 DNA reads as TGTGCCAGCAGCCGGGACAGGGCTTACCCTAACTATGGCTACACCTTC.

The chain is built from TRBV6-5 and TRBJ2-5; D not certain. The CDR3 spans 15 residues. Germline V gene data show CDR1 as MNHEY and CDR2 as SVGAGI. Trimming stripped 0 bases from V and 3 bases from J, with 11 bases between. The DNA of the CDR3 is TGTGCCAGCAGTTACTCGGTGGATAGGGAAGAGACCCAGTACTTC. This gives the protein CASSYSVDREETQYF.

Many counts were recorded for this clonotype. The V gene is TRBV30, the J gene TRBJ1-2, with 8 bases identical to TRBD1. V dropped 7 bases and J dropped 3; count of bases not matched to a gene: 7. The CDR3 is 13 amino acids. Germline CDR1 is GTSNPN and CDR2 is SVGIG (reference sequence). CDR3 protein: CAYTGTGDYGYTF. CDR3 DNA sequence: TGTGCCTACACCGGGACAGGAGACTATGGCTACACCTTC.

This clonotype has only a few counts. This sequence joins TRBV6-2 or TRBV6-3 and TRBJ2-2; D perhaps matches TRBD2 (5 bases). The germline V gene encodes CDR1 MNHEY and CDR2 SVGEGT. V lost 6 bases and J 0 bases, leaving 8 bases between the germline ends. This CDR3 is 14 amino acids long. This chain's CDR3 is CASRAAANTGELFF. CDR3 in DNA: TGTGCCAGCAGAGCGGCAGCGAACACCGGGGAGCTGTTTTTT.

This clonotype was recorded a few times. The chain links TRBV10-3 to TRBJ2-5, with TRBD2 matching over 11 bases. This CDR3 comprises 16 residues. Trimming at V came to 2 bases and at J to 4 bases, leaving 6 bases not matched to a gene. From germline, CDR1 is ENHRY and CDR2 SYGVKD. The CDR3 loop is CAISERLAGQRETQYF. For the CDR3, the DNA is TGTGCCATCAGTGAGAGACTAGCGGGGCAAAGAGAGACCCAGTACTTC.

This clonotype has only a few counts. This sequence joins TRBV9 and TRBJ2-5; no firm D call. Germline CDR1 and CDR2: SGDLS and YYNGEE. The CDR3 is made up of 15 amino acids. V shed 0 bases and J shed 1 base, with 10 bases lying between them. The CDR3 coding sequence is TGTGCCAGCAGCGTAGGGATTACAGCCCAAGAGACCCAGTACTTC. Protein product: CASSVGITAQETQYF.

This clonotype was picked up many times. The V gene is TRBV28, the J gene TRBJ2-3; D uncertain. Germline CDR1 and CDR2: MDHEN and SYDVKM. Between the trimmed V and J ends, which lost 3 bases and 6 bases, there was a span of 4 bases. There are 11 residues in the CDR3. CDR3 amino acids: CASSLVDTQYF. The CDR3 bases are TGTGCCAGCAGTTTGGTTGATACGCAGTATTTT.

The chain carries TRBV27 and TRBJ1-1, with TRBD1 as a possible D gene (5 bases). V gave up 3 bases and J gave up 10 bases, with 15 bases separating them. CDR3 length: 13 amino acids. Per the germline V gene, CDR1 is MNHEY and CDR2 is SMNVEV (reference sequence). CDR3 in amino acids: CASSFLGALGAFF. DNA for the CDR3: TGTGCCAGCAGTTTTCTCGGGGCCTTGGGAGCTTTCTTT.

This clonotype was recorded many times. The V gene is TRBV20-1, the J gene TRBJ2-1; 8 nucleotides match TRBD2. Germline loops: CDR1 DFQATT, CDR2 SNEGSKA (reference sequence). Germline trimming cut 4 bases from V and 6 bases from J; bases unmatched to any gene: 11. The CDR3 covers 15 residues. This CDR3 reads CSAIAGGGPRNEQFF. CDR3 DNA sequence: TGCAGTGCTATCGCGGGAGGAGGCCCCCGCAATGAGCAGTTCTTC.

The chain employs TRBV5-8 and TRBJ2-1; 11 nucleotides align to TRBD1. J lost 8 bases, V lost 3 bases, and 7 bases had no gene match. Germline V gene sequence: CDR1 SGHTS, CDR2 YDEGEE. The CDR3 runs 15 residues. The CDR3 reads CASSSGQGADYEQFF. DNA for the CDR3: TGTGCCAGCAGCTCTGGACAGGGGGCGGACTATGAGCAGTTCTTC.

The sample holds many counts of this clonotype. The V call is TRBV7-2, the J call TRBJ2-1; the D gene is possibly TRBD2 (6 bases). Trimming left V 5 bases short and J 3 bases short, with 14 bases between. CDR1 is SGHTA and CDR2 is FQGNSA in the germline V gene. CDR3 length equals 15 residues. The CDR3 bases are TGTGCCAGCAGCCCTGGGACTCTCCACTACAATGAGCAGTTCTTC. Translated: CASSPGTLHYNEQFF.

The sample holds many counts of this clonotype. The rearrangement links TRBV7-2 to TRBJ2-1; D remains ambiguous. V was pared by 1 base and J by 12 bases, with 16 bases between. Per the germline V gene, CDR1 is SGHTA and CDR2 is FQGNSA. This CDR3 comprises 14 residues. CDR3 sequence reads: CASSLVPLTQGQFF. The CDR3 nucleotides read TGTGCCAGCAGCTTAGTCCCCTTGACACAAGGGCAGTTCTTC.